The 24 T cell receptor beta chains given below trace back to one sample, sequenced in a study of CD8 T cells in Susac syndrome (dated by TCRdb to between 2019 and 2020). The method behind the library was the immunoSEQ multiplex PCR assay. RNA was extracted using the RNeasy kit, and roughly 0.5 to 1 ug of the RNA was reverse transcribed with random hexamers. TCRdb reprocessing: public reads trimmed at Q25 with fastp, clones called with MiXCR, in-frame beta chains kept. Identical CDR3 proteins give one entry, which carries the most common genes and DNA. Present in this sample are some 130,000 distinct CDR3 sequences, just under 95% of which were seen just once. About 0.18% of the sample rests with the top ten. Specimen: CD8+ T cells from PBMCs. The receptor source for this set is a human donor with Susac syndrome.

The chain combines TRBV30 with TRBJ1-4; no reliable D call. CDR1 GTSNPN and CDR2 SVGIG come from the germline V gene (reference sequence). The CDR3 extends over 12 amino acids. The germline V and J ends were trimmed by 0 bases and 8 bases, with 7 bases remaining between them. The CDR3 protein is CAWSVLGEKLFF. Written as DNA, the CDR3 is TGTGCCTGGAGTGTTCTGGGGGAAAAACTGTTTTTT.

This clonotype appeared once. V gene TRBV11-3 combines with J gene TRBJ1-2; D unresolved. With 1 base removed from V and 5 bases from J, the gap between germline ends came to 5 bases. The CDR3 loop spans 12 amino acids. The germline V gene encodes CDR1 SGHNT and CDR2 YENEEA. CDR3 residues: CASSLAAYGYTF. The CDR3 DNA sequence: TGTGCCAGCAGCTTAGCGGCATATGGCTACACCTTC. Combining the CDR3 with reference TRBV11-3 and TRBJ1-2 gives the whole variable domain EAGVVQSPRYKIIEKKQPVAFWCNPISGHNTLYWYLQNLGQGPELLIRYENEEAVDDSQLPKDRFSAERLKGVDSTLKIQPAELGDSAVYLCASSLAAYGYTFGSGTRLTVV.

The rearrangement uses TRBV7-9 and TRBJ2-1; 7 positions match TRBD2. The germline V gene encodes CDR1 SEHNR and CDR2 FQNEAQ (reference sequence). Trimming took 3 bases from V and 1 from J; bases not matched to a gene: 12. The CDR3 has 18 amino acids. CDR3 amino acids: CASSFPRCGSTSYNEQFF. In nucleotides, the CDR3 is TGTGCCAGCAGCTTTCCCCGTTGCGGGAGTACTTCCTACAATGAGCAGTTCTTC.

The rearrangement uses TRBV20-1 and TRBJ1-1, with D perhaps TRBD1 (5 bases). The V gene lost 6 bases and the J gene lost 1 base, with 12 bases spanning the gap. The CDR3 contains 13 residues. Germline values: CDR1 DFQATT, CDR2 SNEGSKA (reference sequence). Here the CDR3 DNA reads TGCAGTGCCAGGACACCCGCGAACACTGAAGCTTTCTTT. Protein: CSARTPANTEAFF.

The chain links TRBV13 to TRBJ1-1; D is unclear. Germline V gene lookup returns CDR1 PRHDT and CDR2 FYEKMQ (reference sequence). V was shortened by 5 bases and J by 1 base, with 8 bases between the two germline ends. The CDR3 runs to 13 residues. The CDR3 region has the DNA TGTGCCAGCAGCCCAGACCAGAACACTGAAGCTTTCTTT. Its translation is CASSPDQNTEAFF.

V usage is TRBV7-2 and J usage is TRBJ1-5, with TRBD1 matching over 8 bases. Germline V gene sequence: CDR1 SGHTA, CDR2 FQGNSA. This CDR3 region has 15 residues. The trim removed 1 base at V and 4 bases at J, leaving 3 bases unmatched. The CDR3 DNA reads as TGTGCCAGCAGCTTAGTCGGGACAGGAAATCAGCCCCAGCATTTT. Translated, it gives CASSLVGTGNQPQHF.

The chain employs TRBV9 and TRBJ2-7; a possible D gene is TRBD2 (5 bases). Germline CDR1 reads SGDLS; CDR2 reads YYNGEE. The length of the CDR3 is 15 residues. The V and J ends lost 4 bases and 3 bases respectively, with 17 bases between them. The CDR3 is CASSPRGLDHYEQYF. CDR3 coding DNA: TGTGCCAGCAGCCCCCGCGGACTGGACCACTACGAGCAGTACTTC.

This sequence joins TRBV9 and TRBJ2-1; no definite D call. The germline V gene encodes CDR1 SGDLS and CDR2 YYNGEE. The CDR3 consists of 13 residues. V gave up 1 base and J gave up 8 bases, with 10 bases separating them. CDR3 nucleotide sequence: TGTGCCAGCAGCGTACACGGTGAACATGAGCAGTTCTTC. This encodes CASSVHGEHEQFF.

V is TRBV20-1 and J is TRBJ1-1; no clear D gene. V was clipped by 2 bases and J by 3 bases, with 10 bases between them. CDR3 length: 13 amino acids. Germline V CDR1 and CDR2: DFQATT, SNEGSKA (reference sequence). The CDR3 is CSARPSRYTEAFF. The CDR3, as DNA: TGCAGTGCTAGACCCTCAAGGTACACTGAAGCTTTCTTT.

V is TRBV28 and J is TRBJ2-1, with D perhaps matching TRBD1 (6 bases). In germline, CDR1 is MDHEN, CDR2 SYDVKM. The CDR3 is made up of 15 amino acids. Trimming took off 0 bases at V and 7 bases at J, with 13 bases between the two ends. CDR3 amino acids: CASSLWGKGENEQFF. The CDR3 region has the DNA TGTGCCAGCAGTTTATGGGGGAAGGGGGAGAATGAGCAGTTCTTC. Together with reference TRBV28 and TRBJ2-1, the CDR3 gives the full variable domain: DVKVTQSSRYLVKRTGEKVFLECVQDMDHENMFWYRQDPGLGLRLIYFSYDVKMKEKGDIPEGYSVSREKKERFSLILESASTNQTSMYLCASSLWGKGENEQFFGPGTRLTVL.

This chain uses TRBV14 with TRBJ1-2; maybe TRBD1 (5 bases). The CDR3 extends over 13 amino acids. CDR1 SGHDN and CDR2 FVKESK come from the germline V gene. Between the trimmed V and J ends, which lost 3 bases and 8 bases, there was a span of 13 bases. The CDR3 loop reads CASSHGGALGYTF. CDR3 bases: TGTGCCAGCAGCCATGGCGGGGCGCTGGGCTACACCTTC.

This clonotype was detected only once. The chain is built from TRBV6-6 and TRBJ1-2; D unclear. Looked up from germline, CDR1 is MNHNY and CDR2 is SVGAGI (reference sequence). The CDR3 spans 11 residues. V dropped 0 bases and J dropped 7 bases, with 3 bases sitting between them. The CDR3 spells CASSYSAGYTF. The CDR3, as DNA: TGTGCCAGCAGTTACTCAGCTGGCTACACCTTC.

The chain carries TRBV7-8 and TRBJ2-3; D is ambiguous. This CDR3 contains 14 residues. Looked up from germline, CDR1 is SGHVS and CDR2 is FQNEAQ. Trimming removed 5 bases from V and 4 bases from J, with 13 bases in between. In nucleotides, the CDR3 is TGTGCCAGCAGCCCTCGCCGAGACCCAGATACGCAGTATTTT. Translating it yields CASSPRRDPDTQYF.

The chain recombines TRBV20-1 with TRBJ2-7, with D possibly matching TRBD1 (5 bases). This CDR3 comprises 13 residues. From germline, CDR1 is DFQATT and CDR2 SNEGSKA (reference sequence). Trimming cost V 3 bases and J 0 bases, with 9 bases left between them. Here the CDR3 reads CSASGRDSYEQYF. The CDR3 DNA is TGCAGTGCTAGTGGCAGGGACTCCTACGAGCAGTACTTC.

V usage is TRBV20-1 and J usage is TRBJ2-1; D possibly corresponds to TRBD2 (6 bases). The CDR3 totals 16 residues. CDR1 is DFQATT, CDR2 SNEGSKA, per germline (reference sequence). V shed 2 bases and J shed 2 bases, with 16 bases lying between them. CDR3 DNA sequence: TGCAGTGCTAGACCGAGGACGGGAGCAACCTACAATGAGCAGTTCTTC. It encodes CSARPRTGATYNEQFF.

This rearrangement joins TRBV3-1 to TRBJ2-7; 7 bases align to TRBD2. This CDR3 is built from 14 residues. Unmatched junction bases numbered 6, after V lost 5 bases and J lost 2 bases. The V gene's germline CDR1 is LGHDT and CDR2 YNNKEL (reference sequence). The CDR3 protein is CASSVTSEAYEQYF. The CDR3 nucleotides read TGTGCCAGCAGCGTTACTAGCGAGGCCTACGAGCAGTACTTC.

The chain carries TRBV5-1 and TRBJ2-1, with 13 bases that match TRBD2. CDR1 and CDR2 (germline): SGHRS, YFSETQ. The V and J ends lost 1 base and 7 bases, in that order; junction bases with no gene match: 8. This CDR3 spans 17 amino acids. This chain's CDR3 is CASSLSGLAGRWNEQFF. As DNA, the CDR3 is TGCGCCAGCAGCTTGTCGGGACTAGCGGGAAGATGGAATGAGCAGTTCTTC. The entire variable domain, with the rest obtained from reference TRBV5-1 and TRBJ2-1, is as follows: KAGVTQTPRYLIKTRGQQVTLSCSPISGHRSVSWYQQTPGQGLQFLFEYFSETQRNKGNFPGRFSGRQFSNSRSEMNVSTLELGDSALYLCASSLSGLAGRWNEQFFGPGTRLTVL.

CDR3 nucleotides: TGCAGTGCTAGAGATTCAGGGGGCAGAACTGAAGCTTTCTTT. Its protein is CSARDSGGRTEAFF. V gene TRBV20-1 combines with J gene TRBJ1-1; TRBD1 agrees at 8 bases. The CDR3 runs 14 residues. J gave up 5 bases and V 0 bases, and 5 bases lay outside the gene matches. Germline values: CDR1 DFQATT, CDR2 SNEGSKA (reference sequence).

V usage is TRBV7-8 and J usage is TRBJ2-7, with 9 nucleotides matching TRBD2. The CDR3 is 14 amino acids. In germline, CDR1 is SGHVS, CDR2 FQNEAQ. V was pared by 1 base and J by 2 bases, with 0 bases of the junction left unmatched. The CDR3 region has the DNA TGTGCCAGCAGCTTAGTAGCGGGAGCCTACGAGCAGTACTTC. This codes for CASSLVAGAYEQYF.

This sequence joins TRBV6-5 and TRBJ2-1; D gene uncertain. Per the germline V gene, CDR1 is MNHEY and CDR2 is SVGAGI. The V gene lost 3 bases and the J gene lost 4 bases, with 13 bases spanning the gap. This CDR3 spans 15 amino acids. CDR3 residues: CASSYINSPYNEQFF. CDR3 DNA: TGTGCCAGCAGTTATATTAACAGCCCTTACAATGAGCAGTTCTTC.

The chain joins TRBV27 to TRBJ2-7, with D tentatively TRBD2 (5 bases). Germline CDR1 MNHEY, CDR2 SMNVEV (reference sequence). The CDR3 contains 16 residues. Trimming removed 4 bases at V and 0 bases at J, with 16 bases between. Written as DNA, the CDR3 is TGTGCCAGCAGTTACGGCCTAGCTTTCGGCTCCTACGAGCAGTACTTC. Translating it yields CASSYGLAFGSYEQYF.

The rearrangement uses TRBV7-2 and TRBJ2-7, with D unclear. CDR1 is SGHTA and CDR2 is FQGNSA in the germline V gene. The CDR3 has 14 amino acids. Trimming removed 1 base from V and 2 bases from J, with 9 bases in between. The CDR3 here is CASSLGLVPYEQYF. CDR3 DNA sequence: TGTGCCAGCAGCTTAGGCTTAGTCCCCTACGAGCAGTACTTC.

The rearrangement links TRBV27 to TRBJ1-1, with TRBD1 matching 8 bases. In germline, CDR1 is MNHEY, CDR2 SMNVEV (reference sequence). V was clipped by 5 bases and J by 4 bases; unmatched bases: 6. The CDR3 has 14 amino acids. Here the CDR3 DNA reads TGTGCCAGCAGTCCGGGACAGGCGGGCACTGAAGCTTTCTTT. Its protein product is CASSPGQAGTEAFF.

The J gene is TRBJ2-1, the V gene TRBV12-5; 10 nucleotides agree with TRBD2. The CDR3 extends over 16 amino acids. V shed 6 bases and J 4 bases; nucleotides not matched to a gene: 9. Germline V gives CDR1 LGHNT, CDR2 FRNRAP. The CDR3, as DNA: TGTGCTAGTGGCCCCGGGCCTAGCGGGGGATACAATGAGCAGTTCTTC. As protein: CASGPGPSGGYNEQFF.